Below are 13 T cell receptor beta chains sequenced from a single sample in a study of blood T cell repertoires in COVID-19. Profiled with immunoSEQ multiplex PCR; TCRdb holds only in-frame clones, not every one. Here the sample spans about 120,000 clones, over 70% being singletons. Sequenced material: peripheral blood. These receptors came from a man aged 50 to 60 with acute or convalescent COVID-19.

This clone was detected a few times. J is TRBJ2-1 and V is TRBV19; 9 bases line up with TRBD1. Germline V lookup: CDR1 LNHDA, CDR2 SQIVND (reference sequence). This CDR3 is 13 amino acids long. The V and J ends lost 8 bases and 4 bases, in that order; junction bases with no gene match: 3. The chain's CDR3 is CASGQGRYNEQFF. The CDR3 coding sequence is TGTGCCAGTGGACAGGGGCGGTACAATGAGCAGTTCTTC.

The chain carries TRBV20-1 and TRBJ2-3; 7 nucleotides agree with TRBD2. The CDR3 has 12 amino acids. CDR1 DFQATT and CDR2 SNEGSKA come from the germline V gene (reference sequence). V gave up 3 bases and J gave up 7 bases; unmatched junction bases: 4. The CDR3 bases are TGCAGTGCTAGTCTACTAGCGCATACGCAGTATTTT. This sequence encodes CSASLLAHTQYF.

This clone was detected a few times. V usage is TRBV3-1 (or the pseudogene TRBV3-2) and J usage is TRBJ1-1; D ambiguous. Looked up from germline, CDR1 is LGHDT and CDR2 is YNNKEL (reference sequence). CDR3 length: 14 residues. The ends were cut back, 5 bases at V and 1 base at J, with 11 bases in the middle. For the CDR3, the DNA is TGTGCCAGCAGCTTGGGAGGAGCGAACACTGAAGCTTTCTTT. Translated: CASSLGGANTEAFF.

This clone came up a few times. V usage is TRBV6-5 and J usage is TRBJ1-2; no definite D call. The CDR3 has 14 amino acids. Germline CDR1 is MNHEY and CDR2 is SVGAGI. V was cut by 8 bases and J by 0 bases, with 13 bases left in between. DNA for the CDR3: TGTGCCAGCCGGCGGTCAGCCCCTAACTATGGCTACACCTTC. This sequence encodes CASRRSAPNYGYTF.

A note on this clone: Other DNA sequences in this specimen translate into the identical CDR3. This chain uses TRBV2 with TRBJ1-2, with 10 bases identical to TRBD1. Losses at the gene ends were 7 bases for V and 6 bases for J; bases not matched to a gene: 11. Germline-derived CDR1 and CDR2 are SNHLY and FYNNEI. The CDR3 spans 15 residues. The CDR3 DNA follows: TGTGCCAGCAACAGGCAGAGACAGGGGGCGGATGGCTACACCTTC. Its protein is CASNRQRQGADGYTF.

V and J are TRBV12-5 and TRBJ1-1; no firm D call. Trimming left V 5 bases short and J 1 base short, with 8 bases between. This CDR3 contains 13 residues. Germline V gene lookup returns CDR1 LGHNT and CDR2 FRNRAP. The CDR3 nucleotides are TGTGCTAGTGGTCTACCCCGGAACACTGAAGCTTTCTTT. It yields the protein CASGLPRNTEAFF.

The CDR3 sequence is CATSFGGTGELFF. The CDR3 nucleotides read TGTGCCACCAGTTTCGGGGGCACCGGGGAGCTGTTTTTT. The chain joins TRBV24-1 to TRBJ2-2; D is possibly TRBD2 (6 bases). CDR3 length: 13 amino acids. V was clipped by 6 bases and J by 4 bases, with 8 bases between them. Per the germline V gene, CDR1 is KGHDR and CDR2 is SFDVKD.

This clone was seen just once. The V call is TRBV12-3 or TRBV12-4, the J call TRBJ1-2; possibly TRBD1 for D (6 bases). The CDR3 spans 13 residues. Trimming cost V 0 bases and J 4 bases, with 6 bases left between them. The CDR3 here is CASSLAGGYGYTF. The CDR3 DNA reads as TGTGCCAGCAGTTTAGCAGGGGGCTATGGCTACACCTTC.

This chain connects TRBV7-3 to TRBJ2-1, with a weak D call TRBD1 (5 bases). Looked up from germline, CDR1 is SGHTA and CDR2 is FQGTGA. The ends were cut back, 2 bases at V and 1 base at J, with 6 bases in the middle. The CDR3 runs 14 residues. DNA for the CDR3: TGTGCCAGCAGCTTAGACAGATCCTACAATGAGCAGTTCTTC. Protein sequence: CASSLDRSYNEQFF.

This rearrangement joins TRBV15 to TRBJ2-2; D is possibly TRBD1 (6 bases). This CDR3 has 15 residues. CDR1 and CDR2 (germline): LNHNV, YYDKDF (reference sequence). Trimming took 5 bases from V and 0 from J, leaving 10 bases between them. CDR3 amino acids: CATSADSPNTGELFF. In DNA form, the CDR3 reads TGTGCCACCAGCGCGGACAGTCCGAACACCGGGGAGCTGTTTTTT.

This chain connects TRBV28 to TRBJ1-1, with 12 bases matching TRBD1. This CDR3 is built from 20 residues. The V gene end was trimmed by 7 bases and the J gene end by 3 bases; junction bases not matched to a gene: 21. Germline CDR1 reads MDHEN; CDR2 reads SYDVKM. CDR3 DNA: TGTGCCAGCAACTGGGGGGGGACAGGGGGCTATGTAAAGTGGGACACTGAAGCTTTCTTT. Translating it yields CASNWGGTGGYVKWDTEAFF. Full variable domain (remainder filled in from reference TRBV28 and TRBJ1-1): DVKVTQSSRYLVKRTGEKVFLECVQDMDHENMFWYRQDPGLGLRLIYFSYDVKMKEKGDIPEGYSVSREKKERFSLILESASTNQTSMYLCASNWGGTGGYVKWDTEAFFGQGTRLTVV.

The rearrangement joins TRBV28 to TRBJ2-7; the D gene is possibly TRBD1 (6 bases). Germline V gene sequence: CDR1 MDHEN, CDR2 SYDVKM. The ends were cut back, 5 bases at V and 2 bases at J, with 7 bases in the middle. This CDR3 has 12 residues. The CDR3 sequence: CASSQGTYEQYF. CDR3 nucleotides: TGTGCCAGCAGTCAGGGGACCTACGAGCAGTACTTC.

The rearrangement uses TRBV3-1 (or the pseudogene TRBV3-2) and TRBJ1-2, with 8 positions matching TRBD1. The germline V gene encodes CDR1 LGHDT and CDR2 YNNKEL (reference sequence). This CDR3 is 15 amino acids long. The trim removed 0 bases at V and 8 bases at J, leaving 8 bases unmatched. The CDR3 DNA is TGTGCCAGCAGCCAAGAGGGGGGGACAGGAGGCGGCTACACCTTC. Translation: CASSQEGGTGGGYTF.